These T cell receptor beta chains were read from a single sample in a study of beta chain features in type 1 diabetes. The repertoire was sequenced with immunoSEQ multiplex PCR; TCRdb's copy has only in-frame clones and lacks some. This table has 130,000 or so clones, around 15% appearing once. Material for sequencing was central memory CD4+ T cells from blood. All receptors come from a man in his late teens or twenties with type 1 diabetes. Both conserved end residues are part of each CDR3. Fields, in order: D gene, J gene, clone size, V gene, CDR3 DNA, CDR3 protein. The D gene is left open where the match is weak. Clone size is given for some rows only: seen once, a few or many times, or a class if the clone is expanded.

d_call: TRBD2
j_call: TRBJ2-3
clone_size: few
v_call: TRBV7-2
cdr3_nt: TGTGCCAGCAGCCCGGGCCTAGCGGGTCTACAGGATACGCAGTATTTT
cdr3_aa: CASSPGLAGLQDTQYF

d_call: TRBD2
j_call: TRBJ2-3
clone_size: -
v_call: TRBV7-7
cdr3_nt: TGTGCTAGCAGCCCGGGACTAGCGGGAGGGGCAGATACGCAGTATTTT
cdr3_aa: CASSPGLAGGADTQYF

d_call: -
j_call: TRBJ2-3
clone_size: once
v_call: TRBV28
cdr3_nt: TGTGCCAGCAGTTTACAGAGCACAGATACGCAGTATTTT
cdr3_aa: CASSLQSTDTQYF

d_call: -
j_call: TRBJ2-1
clone_size: few
v_call: TRBV30
cdr3_nt: TGTGCCTGGGGAGAGTACAATGAGCAGTTCTTC
cdr3_aa: CAWGEYNEQFF

d_call: TRBD1
j_call: TRBJ2-5
clone_size: -
v_call: TRBV4-2
cdr3_nt: TGTGCCAGCAGCCCGGGACAGGGAAAGGAGACCCAGTACTTC
cdr3_aa: CASSPGQGKETQYF

d_call: TRBD1
j_call: TRBJ1-5
clone_size: -
v_call: TRBV30
cdr3_nt: TGTGCCTGGAGTGCCGGTGGGACAGGGCGTGATCCCCAGCATTTT
cdr3_aa: CAWSAGGTGRDPQHF

d_call: TRBD1
j_call: TRBJ1-1
clone_size: -
v_call: TRBV7-9
cdr3_nt: TGTGCCAGCAGCTCATTACAGGGGACTGAAGCTTTCTTT
cdr3_aa: CASSSLQGTEAFF

d_call: -
j_call: TRBJ2-3
clone_size: -
v_call: TRBV2
cdr3_nt: TGTGCCACCTCTTTCTTGACGGAGACCGATACGCAGTATTTT
cdr3_aa: CATSFLTETDTQYF

d_call: -
j_call: TRBJ1-2
clone_size: few
v_call: TRBV29-1
cdr3_nt: TGCAGCGTTGCCCAAAGGAAGGGGGGCTACACCTTC
cdr3_aa: CSVAQRKGGYTF

d_call: -
j_call: TRBJ1-2
clone_size: -
v_call: TRBV19
cdr3_nt: TGTGCCAGTAGTATAGTGGACAGTGCCTATTCTGGCTACACCTTC
cdr3_aa: CASSIVDSAYSGYTF

d_call: -
j_call: TRBJ1-2
clone_size: few
v_call: TRBV27
cdr3_nt: TGTGCCAGCAGTTTCAATTCCGGGTACACCGGCTACACCTTC
cdr3_aa: CASSFNSGYTGYTF

d_call: -
j_call: TRBJ2-7
clone_size: -
v_call: TRBV6-5
cdr3_nt: TGTGCCAGCAGTTACTCCTCTCGCGGGACCTACGAGCAGTACTTC
cdr3_aa: CASSYSSRGTYEQYF

d_call: -
j_call: TRBJ2-1
clone_size: -
v_call: TRBV29-1
cdr3_nt: TGCAGCTCTGAGAAAGACAATGAGCAGTTCTTC
cdr3_aa: CSSEKDNEQFF

d_call: -
j_call: TRBJ2-7
clone_size: -
v_call: TRBV18
cdr3_nt: TGTGCCAGCTCACTTCTGGAGGGGGGGACCCTCTCCTACGAGCAGTACTTC
cdr3_aa: CASSLLEGGTLSYEQYF

d_call: TRBD1
j_call: TRBJ2-3
clone_size: -
v_call: TRBV5-5
cdr3_nt: TGTGCCAGCAGCACGGGACAGCTCGCAGATACGCAGTATTTT
cdr3_aa: CASSTGQLADTQYF

d_call: -
j_call: TRBJ2-2
clone_size: few
v_call: TRBV7-6
cdr3_nt: TGTGCCAGCAGCTTGCGGGCCCTCACCCCCGGGGAGCTGTTTTTT
cdr3_aa: CASSLRALTPGELFF

d_call: -
j_call: TRBJ2-7
clone_size: many
v_call: TRBV4-2
cdr3_nt: TGTGCCAGCAGCACCCAGACAGCCTACGAGCAGTACTTC
cdr3_aa: CASSTQTAYEQYF

d_call: -
j_call: TRBJ1-1
clone_size: few
v_call: TRBV11-2
cdr3_nt: TGTGCCAGCAGCTTAGCGGGGTTGACTGAAGCTTTCTTT
cdr3_aa: CASSLAGLTEAFF

d_call: -
j_call: TRBJ1-1
clone_size: few
v_call: TRBV18
cdr3_nt: TGTGCCAGCTCACCAGACCTACAAACTGAAGCTTTCTTT
cdr3_aa: CASSPDLQTEAFF

d_call: -
j_call: TRBJ2-3
clone_size: -
v_call: TRBV15
cdr3_nt: TGTGCCACCAGCGCTCCACTGGCCGGGGCAGATACGCAGTATTTT
cdr3_aa: CATSAPLAGADTQYF

d_call: -
j_call: TRBJ2-3
clone_size: many
v_call: TRBV7-2
cdr3_nt: TGTGCCAGCAGCTTTGGTATCGGGGGAGATACGCAGTATTTT
cdr3_aa: CASSFGIGGDTQYF

d_call: -
j_call: TRBJ2-5
clone_size: -
v_call: TRBV10-3
cdr3_nt: TGTGCCATCAGTGATTTGCAGGGTGAAGAGACCCAGTACTTC
cdr3_aa: CAISDLQGEETQYF

d_call: -
j_call: TRBJ1-3
clone_size: -
v_call: TRBV14
cdr3_nt: TGTGCCAGCAGCCAAGGACAGGCCCTCTCTGGAAACACCATATATTTT
cdr3_aa: CASSQGQALSGNTIYF

d_call: -
j_call: TRBJ1-2
clone_size: few
v_call: TRBV4-3
cdr3_nt: TGCGCCAGCAGCCAAGATGCGGCCAGGGCGGACTATGGCTACACCTTC
cdr3_aa: CASSQDAARADYGYTF

d_call: -
j_call: TRBJ2-5
clone_size: -
v_call: TRBV7-6
cdr3_nt: TGTGCCAGCAGCCCCACCAGCCTCCAAGAGACCCAGTACTTC
cdr3_aa: CASSPTSLQETQYF

d_call: TRBD2
j_call: TRBJ2-3
clone_size: many
v_call: TRBV10-1
cdr3_nt: TGCGCCAGCAGTGGGACTAGCGGGAGGTCGAGCACAGATACGCAGTATTTT
cdr3_aa: CASSGTSGRSSTDTQYF

d_call: -
j_call: TRBJ2-5
clone_size: few
v_call: TRBV6-6
cdr3_nt: TGTGCCAGCAGTTACAACCAAGAGACCCAGTACTTC
cdr3_aa: CASSYNQETQYF

d_call: -
j_call: TRBJ2-1
clone_size: -
v_call: TRBV28
cdr3_nt: TGTGCCACCAGGACTTTCAGCTCCTACAATGAGCAGTTCTTC
cdr3_aa: CATRTFSSYNEQFF

d_call: -
j_call: TRBJ2-3
clone_size: -
v_call: TRBV29-1
cdr3_nt: TGCAGCGTCCCACGGGCGGCGGCAAGCACAGATACGCAGTATTTT
cdr3_aa: CSVPRAAASTDTQYF

d_call: TRBD1
j_call: TRBJ1-2
clone_size: few
v_call: TRBV7-9
cdr3_nt: TGTGCCAGCAGCTCTACAGGGGCGCACTATGGCTACACCTTC
cdr3_aa: CASSSTGAHYGYTF

d_call: -
j_call: TRBJ2-6
clone_size: few
v_call: TRBV7-3
cdr3_nt: TGTGCCAGCAGCTTATGGGGTACCGGGGCCAACGTCCTGACTTTC
cdr3_aa: CASSLWGTGANVLTF

d_call: TRBD1
j_call: TRBJ1-2
clone_size: -
v_call: TRBV5-4
cdr3_nt: TGTGCCAGCAGCTTGGCCCTGGACAGGGAGGGGTATGGCTACACCTTC
cdr3_aa: CASSLALDREGYGYTF

d_call: -
j_call: TRBJ2-7
clone_size: -
v_call: TRBV7-2
cdr3_nt: TGTGCCAGCAGCTTAGACGGCCGCGCCTACGAGCAGTACTTC
cdr3_aa: CASSLDGRAYEQYF

d_call: -
j_call: TRBJ1-4
clone_size: -
v_call: TRBV2
cdr3_nt: TGTGCCAGCAGCCAAGGGCGGACTAATGAAAAACTGTTTTTT
cdr3_aa: CASSQGRTNEKLFF

d_call: -
j_call: TRBJ2-7
clone_size: -
v_call: TRBV30
cdr3_nt: TGTGCCTGGGTAAGGACCTCAGGGGAGCAGTACTTC
cdr3_aa: CAWVRTSGEQYF

d_call: -
j_call: TRBJ2-6
clone_size: -
v_call: TRBV5-1
cdr3_nt: TGCGCCAGCAGCTTGGAAGCGAGGGGGGCCAACGTCCTGACTTTC
cdr3_aa: CASSLEARGANVLTF

d_call: TRBD2
j_call: TRBJ2-5
clone_size: -
v_call: TRBV5-4
cdr3_nt: TGTGCCAGCAGCCCGGGAGGGACTAGCGCCCAAGAGACCCAGTACTTC
cdr3_aa: CASSPGGTSAQETQYF

d_call: -
j_call: TRBJ2-3
clone_size: few
v_call: TRBV4-3
cdr3_nt: TGCGCCAGCAGCGCGGCCCTGGGAGATACGCAGTATTTT
cdr3_aa: CASSAALGDTQYF

d_call: -
j_call: TRBJ1-1
clone_size: once
v_call: TRBV15
cdr3_nt: TGTGCCACCAGCATCCAGGAAAACTCTGAAGCTTTCTTT
cdr3_aa: CATSIQENSEAFF

d_call: TRBD2
j_call: TRBJ2-1
clone_size: few
v_call: TRBV29-1
cdr3_nt: TGCAGCGTCCCAGCGGGAGGGGATGAGCAGTTCTTC
cdr3_aa: CSVPAGGDEQFF

d_call: -
j_call: TRBJ2-5
clone_size: -
v_call: TRBV5-4
cdr3_nt: TGTGCCAGCAGCTTGCAAGGGGCCCAAGAGACCCAGTACTTC
cdr3_aa: CASSLQGAQETQYF

d_call: TRBD1
j_call: TRBJ2-2
clone_size: -
v_call: TRBV7-6
cdr3_nt: TGTGCCAGCAGCTCCCGACAGGGTGGCACCGGGGAGCTGTTTTTT
cdr3_aa: CASSSRQGGTGELFF

d_call: TRBD1
j_call: TRBJ2-7
clone_size: -
v_call: TRBV10-3
cdr3_nt: TGTGCCATCGTGGGACCGGGACAGGGACGCGACGAGCAGTACTTC
cdr3_aa: CAIVGPGQGRDEQYF

d_call: TRBD1
j_call: TRBJ2-3
clone_size: -
v_call: TRBV14
cdr3_nt: TGTGCCAGCAGCCCCCGGCCGACAGGGACCTACACAGATACGCAGTATTTT
cdr3_aa: CASSPRPTGTYTDTQYF

d_call: -
j_call: TRBJ2-3
clone_size: -
v_call: TRBV7-2
cdr3_nt: TGTGCCAGCAGCTTAGCCAGGGTAGATACGCAGTATTTT
cdr3_aa: CASSLARVDTQYF

d_call: -
j_call: TRBJ2-7
clone_size: few
v_call: TRBV7-2
cdr3_nt: TGTGCCAGCAGCTTTTCTCTAGTCTCCCGGAGGGCTGACTCCTACGAGCAGTACTTC
cdr3_aa: CASSFSLVSRRADSYEQYF

d_call: TRBD1
j_call: TRBJ2-7
clone_size: many
v_call: TRBV30
cdr3_nt: TGTGCCTGGAGCGGCCGGGACAGAACCTACGAGCAGTACTTC
cdr3_aa: CAWSGRDRTYEQYF

d_call: TRBD1
j_call: TRBJ1-2
clone_size: -
v_call: TRBV7-2
cdr3_nt: TGTGCCAGCAGCCGGGACAGTAGGGAGGACGGCTACACCTTC
cdr3_aa: CASSRDSREDGYTF

d_call: -
j_call: TRBJ1-1
clone_size: -
v_call: TRBV29-1
cdr3_nt: TGCAGCGCGGTCGGGGGGCGGAGGACTGAAGCTTTCTTT
cdr3_aa: CSAVGGRRTEAFF

d_call: -
j_call: TRBJ2-6
clone_size: many
v_call: TRBV6-6
cdr3_nt: TGTGCCAGCAGTTCCCTCGGGTCTGGGGCCAACGTCCTGACTTTC
cdr3_aa: CASSSLGSGANVLTF

d_call: TRBD1
j_call: TRBJ1-5
clone_size: few
v_call: TRBV9
cdr3_nt: TGTGCCAGCAGCGTAGGTGTGGGACAGGGACCATATAGCAATCAGCCCCAGCATTTT
cdr3_aa: CASSVGVGQGPYSNQPQHF

d_call: TRBD2
j_call: TRBJ2-5
clone_size: -
v_call: TRBV7-2
cdr3_nt: TGTGCCAGCAACTTAGCGGGGTGGAGGGAAGGGACCCAGTACTTC
cdr3_aa: CASNLAGWREGTQYF

d_call: -
j_call: TRBJ1-1
clone_size: few
v_call: TRBV29-1
cdr3_nt: TGCAGCGTTGAACAGGGGCGTAACACTGAAGCTTTCTTT
cdr3_aa: CSVEQGRNTEAFF

d_call: -
j_call: TRBJ1-1
clone_size: few
v_call: TRBV11-2
cdr3_nt: TGTGCCAGCAGAGTGAGCACTGAAGCTTTCTTT
cdr3_aa: CASRVSTEAFF

d_call: TRBD2
j_call: TRBJ2-3
clone_size: -
v_call: TRBV7-2
cdr3_nt: TGTGCCAGCAGCCCGGTAGCGGGAGGCACAGATACGCAGTATTTT
cdr3_aa: CASSPVAGGTDTQYF

d_call: -
j_call: TRBJ1-1
clone_size: few
v_call: TRBV7-2
cdr3_nt: TGTGCCAGCAGCTTAGTCACAGGGATGACTGAAGCTTTCTTT
cdr3_aa: CASSLVTGMTEAFF

d_call: -
j_call: TRBJ1-1
clone_size: few
v_call: TRBV30
cdr3_nt: TGTGCCTGGAGTGTTACCCGGTCGGGGGAAGCTTTCTTT
cdr3_aa: CAWSVTRSGEAFF

d_call: TRBD2
j_call: TRBJ2-7
clone_size: -
v_call: TRBV11-2
cdr3_nt: TGTGCCAGCAGCCTTAGACTAGCCGAGCAGTACTTC
cdr3_aa: CASSLRLAEQYF

d_call: -
j_call: TRBJ2-6
clone_size: -
v_call: TRBV7-6
cdr3_nt: TGTGCCAGCAGCTCCGGACGGATTCACTCTGGGGCCAACGTCCTGACTTTC
cdr3_aa: CASSSGRIHSGANVLTF

d_call: -
j_call: TRBJ2-4
clone_size: -
v_call: TRBV19
cdr3_nt: TGTGCCAGTAGTATAGGAGTCCAAGGACTAGCCAAAAACATTCAGTACTTC
cdr3_aa: CASSIGVQGLAKNIQYF